The present T cell receptor (beta chain) was sequenced within a study of OX40 agonist ivuxolimab in advanced cancers. On the study more broadly: The patients got ivuxolimab, which is an agonistic anti-OX40 (CD134) antibody. Dose-escalation patients had hepatocellular carcinoma, melanoma, renal cell or head and neck cancer. The dose-escalation cohort was over 65% male, with a mean age of around 60 years, ranging about 20 to 85.

In its sample, this clone was seen once. Its specificity is unknown. TCRdb's copy holds only in-frame clones and misses some; the assay was immunoSEQ multiplex PCR. This sample has 94,000 or so clones, with around four fifths found just once. Study findings and constraints: In general, CD8+ T cells held more expanded clones than CD4+ did, on average.

The J segment lost 4 bases and the V segment lost 4 bases, leaving 6 bases of the junction unmatched. CDR1 and CDR2 (germline): LNHDA, SQIVND (reference sequence). This CDR3 comprises 15 residues. The V gene is TRBV19, the J gene TRBJ1-5, with 8 positions matching TRBD1. The sequencing here drew on CD4+ or CD8+ T cells sorted from blood, taken in a trial of the OX40 agonist ivuxolimab. This receptor was taken from an adult with an advanced solid tumor such as melanoma, head and neck, liver or kidney cancer. The CDR3 nucleotides read TGTGCCAGTAGTAACCAACGACAGGGGAATCAGCCCCAGCATTTT. This translates into CASSNQRQGNQPQHF.